One sample yielded the 31 T cell receptor beta chains listed below, sequenced in a study of blood T cell repertoires in COVID-19. Clones were sequenced by immunoSEQ multiplex PCR, and TCRdb holds only the in-frame ones, with some missing. There are some 220,000 clones in the sample; approximately 85% occur only once, and 5.1% lies in the top ten. Sequenced sample: peripheral blood. These receptor sequences come from a man between 45 and 60 years old with COVID-19, enrolled during active disease.

The chain has TRBV15 and TRBJ2-5; TRBD1 matches 8 bases. Germline V gene data show CDR1 as LNHNV and CDR2 as YYDKDF (reference sequence). Trimming cost V 2 bases and J 2 bases; bases outside gene matches: 4. The CDR3 sequence is 15 residues long. The CDR3 nucleotides are TGTGCCACCAGCAGATCAGGGGGCAGACAAGAGACCCAGTACTTC. Translating it yields CATSRSGGRQETQYF.

The V gene is TRBV3-1 (or the pseudogene TRBV3-2), the J gene TRBJ2-5; TRBD2 agrees at 7 bases. CDR1 is LGHDT and CDR2 is YNNKEL in the germline V gene (reference sequence). The CDR3 loop spans 15 amino acids. The V segment lost 5 bases and the J segment 1 base; nucleotides outside the gene matches: 7. Here the CDR3 DNA reads TGTGCCAGCAGCGGGGGGGGAGCGGGCCAAGAGACCCAGTACTTC. Its translation: CASSGGGAGQETQYF.

This chain links TRBV3-1 (or the pseudogene TRBV3-2) with TRBJ1-2, with a tentative D call TRBD1 (6 bases). This CDR3 is 15 amino acids long. Trimming shortened V by 4 bases and J by 2 bases, and 14 bases separated the two germline ends. CDR1 is LGHDT and CDR2 is YNNKEL in the germline V gene (reference sequence). This CDR3 reads CASSRGQNSNYGYTF. DNA for the CDR3: TGTGCCAGCAGCCGAGGACAGAATTCCAACTATGGCTACACCTTC.

The chain combines TRBV5-1 with TRBJ2-5; the match to TRBD2 covers 10 bases. Germline V gives CDR1 SGHRS, CDR2 YFSETQ. The CDR3 is 16 amino acids. The V and J ends lost 4 bases and 1 base, in that order; junction bases with no gene match: 7. CDR3 sequence reads: CASSPGLADIQETQYF. The CDR3 DNA sequence: TGCGCCAGCAGCCCCGGACTAGCGGACATCCAAGAGACCCAGTACTTC.

The CDR3 sequence is CASSPTGYTQPQHF. Here the CDR3 DNA reads TGCGCCAGCAGCCCGACTGGGTATACTCAGCCCCAGCATTTT. This chain joins TRBV4-1 and TRBJ1-5, with D uncertain. V was trimmed by 4 bases and J by 6 bases, leaving 13 bases between them. Germline V gene data show CDR1 as MGHRA and CDR2 as YSYEKL. The CDR3 runs to 14 residues.

The chain has TRBV15 and TRBJ1-4; 7 bases map to TRBD1. Losses at the gene ends were 1 base for V and 5 bases for J; bases not matched to a gene: 1. The length of the CDR3 is 14 residues. Germline loops: CDR1 LNHNV, CDR2 YYDKDF (reference sequence). In DNA, the CDR3 is TGTGCCACCAGCAGAGGGACAGGCAATGAAAAACTGTTTTTT. Translated: CATSRGTGNEKLFF.

The V gene is TRBV19, the J gene TRBJ2-5; 10 bases agree with TRBD1. Germline V gene lookup returns CDR1 LNHDA and CDR2 SQIVND (reference sequence). The CDR3 covers 15 residues. Unmatched junction bases numbered 9, after V lost 5 bases and J lost 6 bases. The CDR3 DNA follows: TGTGCCAGTAGTCACCGGACAGGGGGGTTGAAGACCCAGTACTTC. It is translated as CASSHRTGGLKTQYF.

The chain uses TRBV5-6 and TRBJ2-5, with D uncertain. The CDR3 extends over 13 amino acids. The V gene's germline CDR1 is SGHDT and CDR2 YYEEEE. Trimming removed 0 bases from V and 5 bases from J, with 8 bases in between. CDR3 in amino acids: CASSLGKEETQYF. The CDR3 nucleotides are TGTGCCAGCAGCTTGGGGAAGGAGGAGACCCAGTACTTC.

The chain joins TRBV3-1 (or the pseudogene TRBV3-2) to TRBJ1-1; D may be TRBD1 (6 bases). Trimming left V 4 bases short and J 10 bases short, with 16 bases between. Germline CDR1 and CDR2: LGHDT and YNNKEL (reference sequence). The CDR3 length is 13 residues. The CDR3, as DNA: TGTGCCAGCAGCCCCACAGGGAATGGTCGAGCTTTCTTT. Translating it yields CASSPTGNGRAFF.

This clone has a handful of counts. The chain recombines TRBV2 with TRBJ2-1, with TRBD2 matching 7 bases. The junction had 2 bases not matched to a gene; V was cut back by 7 bases and J by 2 bases. Germline CDR1 reads SNHLY; CDR2 reads FYNNEI. This CDR3 comprises 13 residues. CDR3 in DNA: TGTGCCAGCACGGCGGGGGCCTACAATGAGCAGTTCTTC. Translation gives CASTAGAYNEQFF. Supplemented by reference TRBV2 and TRBJ2-1, the full variable domain reads EPEVTQTPSHQVTQMGQEVILRCVPISNHLYFYWYRQILGQKVEFLVSFYNNEISEKSEIFDDQFSVERPDGSNFTLKIRSTKLEDSAMYFCASTAGAYNEQFFGPGTRLTVL.

Concerning this clone: Other DNA sequences in this sample translate to the same CDR3. The chain recombines TRBV11-2 with TRBJ2-5; D is possibly TRBD2 (7 bases). CDR3 length: 13 residues. Germline V gene data show CDR1 as SGHAT and CDR2 as FQNNGV. Deletions cut 3 bases from V and 5 bases from J, with 10 bases between. Here the CDR3 DNA reads TGTGCCAGCAGCTTGGGGGGGCTGGAGACCCAGTACTTC. It is translated as CASSLGGLETQYF.

The rearrangement uses TRBV19 and TRBJ2-3; tentative D call: TRBD2 (7 bases). In germline, CDR1 is LNHDA, CDR2 SQIVND (reference sequence). The CDR3 extends over 17 amino acids. Trimming removed 2 bases from V and 2 bases from J, with 17 bases in between. DNA for the CDR3: TGTGCCAGTAGTATAAGGGGGGGCGCGCAAATCACAGATACGCAGTATTTT. Translating gives CASSIRGGAQITDTQYF.

The chain is built from TRBV12-3 or TRBV12-4 and TRBJ1-3, with D maybe TRBD1 (6 bases). The CDR3 extends over 13 amino acids. V was cut by 3 bases and J by 7 bases, with 10 bases left in between. The DNA for the CDR3 is TGTGCCAGCAGTTTGAACAGGGTGAACACCATATATTTT. Residues: CASSLNRVNTIYF.

The chain joins TRBV5-6 to TRBJ2-2, with 7 bases aligning to TRBD2. Germline assignment: CDR1 SGHDT and CDR2 YYEEEE. The CDR3 has 14 amino acids. Unmatched junction bases numbered 5, after V lost 8 bases and J lost 1 base. In DNA, the CDR3 is TGTGCCAGTACGGGGGGACTGAACACCGGGGAGCTGTTTTTT. Protein: CASTGGLNTGELFF.

The V and J genes are TRBV6-6 and TRBJ2-7; D is possibly TRBD1 (6 bases). Trimming stripped 5 bases from V and 7 bases from J, with 18 bases between. The V gene's germline CDR1 is MNHNY and CDR2 SVGAGI (reference sequence). This CDR3 has 14 residues. The CDR3 reads CASSQQGPWGEQYF. The CDR3 nucleotides are TGTGCCAGCAGTCAACAGGGCCCCTGGGGGGAGCAGTACTTC.

This clone was recorded only once. The chain is built from TRBV2 and TRBJ1-4; D is unresolved. This CDR3 comprises 14 residues. Trimming stripped 3 bases from V and 4 bases from J, with 9 bases between. The germline V gene has CDR1 SNHLY and CDR2 FYNNEI. The CDR3 here is CASSDQAFNEKLFF. The CDR3, as DNA: TGTGCCAGCAGTGATCAGGCGTTTAATGAAAAACTGTTTTTT.

V and J are TRBV10-1 and TRBJ2-3, with 13 bases fitting TRBD2. Trimming removed 2 bases from V and 2 bases from J; junction bases left unmatched: 4. The CDR3 sequence is 17 residues long. CDR1 is WNHNN, CDR2 SYGVQD, per germline (reference sequence). The CDR3 sequence is CASSEGGLAGLTDTQYF. CDR3 sequence (DNA): TGCGCCAGCAGTGAGGGGGGACTAGCGGGACTCACAGATACGCAGTATTTT.

The J gene is TRBJ2-5, the V gene TRBV6-5; a possible D gene is TRBD1 (6 bases). The CDR3 is made up of 14 amino acids. V was clipped by 5 bases and J by 7 bases, with 17 bases between them. CDR1 is MNHEY, CDR2 SVGAGI, per germline. CDR3 nucleotides: TGTGCCAGCAGTCGGGACACTACTAAGGGGACCCAGTACTTC. It codes for CASSRDTTKGTQYF.

The chain employs TRBV7-2 and TRBJ2-3; 11 bases match TRBD2. This CDR3 contains 15 residues. Germline V gene lookup returns CDR1 SGHTA and CDR2 FQGNSA. V was clipped by 4 bases and J by 6 bases; unmatched bases: 6. The CDR3 protein is CASSSTSGGVDTQYF. The DNA of the CDR3 is TGTGCCAGCAGCTCCACTAGCGGGGGTGTTGATACGCAGTATTTT.

The chain joins TRBV5-4 to TRBJ1-2; 8 nucleotides align to TRBD1. Germline assignment: CDR1 SGHNT and CDR2 YYREEE (reference sequence). V was clipped by 5 bases and J by 3 bases; unmatched bases: 12. The CDR3 sequence is 16 residues long. CDR3 nucleotides: TGTGCCAGCAGTCCTCCTACAGGGGGAGGGGACTATGGCTACACCTTC. This translates into CASSPPTGGGDYGYTF.

The rearrangement uses TRBV2 and TRBJ2-4, with 7 bases aligning to TRBD1. CDR1 and CDR2 from the germline V gene are SNHLY and FYNNEI. This CDR3 has 15 residues. Unmatched junction bases numbered 5, after V lost 5 bases and J lost 1 base. The CDR3 region is CASSLQQGAKNIQYF. The CDR3 DNA reads as TGTGCCAGCAGTTTACAACAGGGGGCCAAAAACATTCAGTACTTC.

V is TRBV7-8 and J is TRBJ2-5, with 9 positions matching TRBD1. CDR3 length: 14 amino acids. The ends lost 4 bases at V and 7 bases at J; junction bases unmatched: 7. CDR1 is SGHVS and CDR2 is FQNEAQ in the germline V gene. CDR3 bases: TGTGCCAGCAGCTATCGGACAGGGGTTTGGACCCAGTACTTC. Protein sequence: CASSYRTGVWTQYF. The full variable domain, with the rest looked up from reference TRBV7-8 and TRBJ2-5, is GAGVSQSPRYKVAKRGQDVALRCDPISGHVSLFWYQQALGQGPEFLTYFQNEAQLDKSGLPSDRFFAERPEGSVSTLKIQRTQQEDSAVYLCASSYRTGVWTQYFGPGTRLLVL.

The J gene is TRBJ2-3, the V gene TRBV9; 9 positions agree with TRBD2. Losses at the gene ends were 0 bases for V and 0 bases for J; bases not matched to a gene: 5. The CDR3 is 17 amino acids. Per the germline V gene, CDR1 is SGDLS and CDR2 is YYNGEE. The CDR3 sequence is CASSVGGSGGSTDTQYF. The CDR3 DNA reads TGTGCCAGCAGCGTAGGTGGTAGCGGGGGAAGCACAGATACGCAGTATTTT.

The chain recombines TRBV25-1 with TRBJ2-2; the match to TRBD2 covers 7 bases. The CDR3 has 16 amino acids. V lost 4 bases and J lost 2; bases outside the gene matches: 7. Germline V gene data show CDR1 as MGHDK and CDR2 as SYGVNS. In DNA, the CDR3 is TGTGCCAGCAGTGGTTATGCGGGGGTAAACACCGGGGAGCTGTTTTTT. Protein sequence: CASSGYAGVNTGELFF.

The CDR3: CATSELGTSGGQYF. CDR3 bases: TGTGCCACCAGTGAGCTCGGGACTAGCGGGGGGCAGTACTTC. The chain recombines TRBV24-1 with TRBJ2-7, with 14 bases aligning to TRBD2. Germline values: CDR1 KGHDR, CDR2 SFDVKD. Trimming took 4 bases from V and 9 from J; bases not matched to a gene: 4. The CDR3 sequence is 14 residues long.

This chain joins TRBV28 and TRBJ2-3, with 8 bases that match TRBD2. CDR3 length equals 17 residues. Looked up from germline, CDR1 is MDHEN and CDR2 is SYDVKM. The V segment lost 6 bases and the J segment 3 bases; nucleotides outside the gene matches: 14. The DNA for the CDR3 is TGTGCCAGCAGCGAACACCGAAGCGGGGGATTAACAGATACGCAGTATTTT. Protein sequence: CASSEHRSGGLTDTQYF.

The chain is built from TRBV5-4 and TRBJ2-7, with 12 bases aligning to TRBD2. This CDR3 has 19 amino acids. V lost 0 bases and J lost 3; bases outside the gene matches: 13. Germline V gene data show CDR1 as SGHNT and CDR2 as YYREEE (reference sequence). CDR3: CASSLALGLAGGRRYEQYF. The CDR3 DNA sequence: TGTGCCAGCAGCTTGGCTCTAGGGCTAGCGGGGGGGCGGCGCTACGAGCAGTACTTC.

The chain links TRBV30 to TRBJ1-2, with 7 bases identical to TRBD1. V was pared by 4 bases and J by 5 bases, with 10 bases of the junction left unmatched. This CDR3 has 14 residues. Germline CDR1 GTSNPN, CDR2 SVGIG (reference sequence). CDR3 amino acids: CAWTRRQGTYGYTF. In nucleotides, the CDR3 is TGTGCCTGGACCCGAAGACAGGGAACTTATGGCTACACCTTC.

The chain uses TRBV19 and TRBJ2-1; 8 bases align to TRBD2. The V gene end was trimmed by 5 bases and the J gene end by 1 base; junction bases not matched to a gene: 7. Germline CDR1 LNHDA, CDR2 SQIVND (reference sequence). The CDR3 covers 16 residues. The CDR3 DNA follows: TGTGCCAGTAGTGTCGGGGGGGGGCTATCCTACAATGAGCAGTTCTTC. Its translation: CASSVGGGLSYNEQFF.

The chain recombines TRBV11-2 with TRBJ2-3, with 9 nucleotides matching TRBD2. J was trimmed by 2 bases and V by 5 bases; bases with no gene match: 11. The CDR3 sequence is 17 residues long. Germline V gene lookup returns CDR1 SGHAT and CDR2 FQNNGV. The CDR3 DNA reads TGTGCCAGCAGCCTGGTGCGGGGGGGGCCCGACACAGATACGCAGTATTTT. Encoded protein: CASSLVRGGPDTDTQYF.

The chain carries TRBV3-1 (or the pseudogene TRBV3-2) and TRBJ2-7; D is possibly TRBD1 (6 bases). This CDR3 contains 13 residues. The V end lost 6 bases, the J end lost 5 bases, and 14 bases lay between the germline ends. Per the germline V gene, CDR1 is LGHDT and CDR2 is YNNKEL (reference sequence). The CDR3 loop is CASSLAGAHEQYF. In DNA, the CDR3 is TGTGCCAGCAGTCTTGCAGGGGCCCACGAGCAGTACTTC.